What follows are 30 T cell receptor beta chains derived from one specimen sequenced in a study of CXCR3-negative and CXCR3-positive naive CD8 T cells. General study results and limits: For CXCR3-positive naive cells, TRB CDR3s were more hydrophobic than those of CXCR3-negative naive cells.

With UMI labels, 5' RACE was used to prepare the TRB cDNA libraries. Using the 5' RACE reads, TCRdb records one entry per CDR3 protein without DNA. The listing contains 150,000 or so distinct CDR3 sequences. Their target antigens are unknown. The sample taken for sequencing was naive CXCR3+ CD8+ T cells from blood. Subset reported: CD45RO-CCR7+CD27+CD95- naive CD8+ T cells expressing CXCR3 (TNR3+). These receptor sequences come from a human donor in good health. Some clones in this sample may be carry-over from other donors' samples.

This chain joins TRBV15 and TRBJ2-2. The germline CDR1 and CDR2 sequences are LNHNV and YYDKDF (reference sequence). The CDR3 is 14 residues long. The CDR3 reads CATSLGDNTGELFF.

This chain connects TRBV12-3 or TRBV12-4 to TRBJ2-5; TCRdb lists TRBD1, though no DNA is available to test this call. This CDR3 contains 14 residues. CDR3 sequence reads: CASSAGGGGETQYF.

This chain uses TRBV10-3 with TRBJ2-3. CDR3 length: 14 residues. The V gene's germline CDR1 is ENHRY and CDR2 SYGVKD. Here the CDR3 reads CAIKETQPTDTQYF.

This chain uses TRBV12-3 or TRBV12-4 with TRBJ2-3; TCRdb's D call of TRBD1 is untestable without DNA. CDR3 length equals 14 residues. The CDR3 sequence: CASSSGGGTDTQYF.

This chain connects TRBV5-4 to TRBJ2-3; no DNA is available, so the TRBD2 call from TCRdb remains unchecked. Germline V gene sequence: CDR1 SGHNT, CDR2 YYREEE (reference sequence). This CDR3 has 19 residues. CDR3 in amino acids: CASTFDLDSTGLGGDTQYF.

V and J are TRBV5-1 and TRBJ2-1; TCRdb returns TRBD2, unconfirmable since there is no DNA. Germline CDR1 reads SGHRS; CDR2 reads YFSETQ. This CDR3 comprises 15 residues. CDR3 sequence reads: CASSPAGMFGVEQFF.

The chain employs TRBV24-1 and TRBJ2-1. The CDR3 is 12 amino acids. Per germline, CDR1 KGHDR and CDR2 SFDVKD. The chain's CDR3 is CATSEVPNEQFF.

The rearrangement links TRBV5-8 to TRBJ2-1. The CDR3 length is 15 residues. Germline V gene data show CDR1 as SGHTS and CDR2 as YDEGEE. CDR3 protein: CASSLSRSSYNEQFF.

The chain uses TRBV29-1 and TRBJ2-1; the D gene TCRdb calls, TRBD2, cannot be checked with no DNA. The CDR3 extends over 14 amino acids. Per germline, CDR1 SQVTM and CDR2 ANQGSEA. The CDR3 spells CSVETSGRTDEQFF.

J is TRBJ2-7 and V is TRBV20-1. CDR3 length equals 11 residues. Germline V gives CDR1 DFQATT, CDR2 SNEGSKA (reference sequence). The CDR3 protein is CSARDLLEQYF.

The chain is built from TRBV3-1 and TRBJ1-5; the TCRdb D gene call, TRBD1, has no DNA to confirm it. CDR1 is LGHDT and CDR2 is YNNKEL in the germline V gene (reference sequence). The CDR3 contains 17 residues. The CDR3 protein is CASSQDQAGIGNQPQHF.

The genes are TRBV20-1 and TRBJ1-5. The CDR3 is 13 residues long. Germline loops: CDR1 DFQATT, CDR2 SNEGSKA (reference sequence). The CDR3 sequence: CSASFISGQPQHF.

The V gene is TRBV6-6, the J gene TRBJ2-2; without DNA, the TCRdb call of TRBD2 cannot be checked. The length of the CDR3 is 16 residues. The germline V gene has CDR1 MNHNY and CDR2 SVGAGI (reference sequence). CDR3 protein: CASSQTSGGITGELFF.

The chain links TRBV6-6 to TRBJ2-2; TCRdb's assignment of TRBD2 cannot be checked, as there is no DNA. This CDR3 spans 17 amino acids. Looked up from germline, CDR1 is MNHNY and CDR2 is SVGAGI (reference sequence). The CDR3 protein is CASSYSLAGVNTGELFF.

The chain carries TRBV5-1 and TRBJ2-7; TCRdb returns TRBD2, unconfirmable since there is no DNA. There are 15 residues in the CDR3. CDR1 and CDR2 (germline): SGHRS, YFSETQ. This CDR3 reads CASSPGLAGGSEQYF.

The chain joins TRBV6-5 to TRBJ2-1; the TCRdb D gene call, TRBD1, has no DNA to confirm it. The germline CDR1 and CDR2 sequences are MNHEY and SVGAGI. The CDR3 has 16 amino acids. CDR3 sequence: CASSYSAGRGGNEQFF.

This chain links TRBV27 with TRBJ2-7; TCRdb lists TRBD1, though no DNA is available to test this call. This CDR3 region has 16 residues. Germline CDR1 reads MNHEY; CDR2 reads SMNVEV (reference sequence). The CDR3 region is CASGTHRDRAYHEQYF.

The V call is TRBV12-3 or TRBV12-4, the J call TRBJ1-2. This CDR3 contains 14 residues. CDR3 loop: CASSLVLVNYGYTF.

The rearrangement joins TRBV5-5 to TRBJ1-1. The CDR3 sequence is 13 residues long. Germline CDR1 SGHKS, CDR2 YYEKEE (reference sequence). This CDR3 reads CASSLATHTEAFF.

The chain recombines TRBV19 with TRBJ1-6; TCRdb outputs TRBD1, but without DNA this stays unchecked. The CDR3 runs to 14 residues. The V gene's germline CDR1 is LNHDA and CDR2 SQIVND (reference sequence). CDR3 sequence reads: CASSLTGNNSPLHF.

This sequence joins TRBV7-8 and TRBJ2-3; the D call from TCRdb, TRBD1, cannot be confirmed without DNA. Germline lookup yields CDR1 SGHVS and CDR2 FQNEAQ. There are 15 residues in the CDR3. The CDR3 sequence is CASSPDRRGTDTQYF.

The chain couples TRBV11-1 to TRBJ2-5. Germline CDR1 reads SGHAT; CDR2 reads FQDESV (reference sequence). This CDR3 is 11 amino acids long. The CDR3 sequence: CASSLGKTQYF. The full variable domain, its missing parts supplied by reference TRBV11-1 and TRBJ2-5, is EAEVAQSPRYKITEKSQAVAFWCDPISGHATLYWYRQILGQGPELLVQFQDESVVDDSQLPKDRFSAERLKGVDSTLKIQPAELGDSAMYLCASSLGKTQYFGPGTRLLVL.

The CDR3 sequence: CSGGGVDEAFF. The rearrangement uses TRBV20-1 and TRBJ1-1. Germline CDR1 and CDR2: DFQATT and SNEGSKA (reference sequence). CDR3 length equals 11 residues.

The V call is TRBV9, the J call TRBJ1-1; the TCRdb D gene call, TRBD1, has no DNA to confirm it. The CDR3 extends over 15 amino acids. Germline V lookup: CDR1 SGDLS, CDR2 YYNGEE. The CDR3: CASSATTGIGTEAFF. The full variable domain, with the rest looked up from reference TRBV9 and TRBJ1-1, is DSGVTQTPKHLITATGQRVTLRCSPRSGDLSVYWYQQSLDQGLQFLIQYYNGEERAKGNILERFSAQQFPDLHSELNLSSLELGDSALYFCASSATTGIGTEAFFGQGTRLTVV.

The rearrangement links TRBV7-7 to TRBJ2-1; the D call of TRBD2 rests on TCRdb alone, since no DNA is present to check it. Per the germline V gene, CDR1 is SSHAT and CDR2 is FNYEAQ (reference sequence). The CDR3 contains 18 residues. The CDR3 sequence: CASSWGLAGEQGDNEQFF.

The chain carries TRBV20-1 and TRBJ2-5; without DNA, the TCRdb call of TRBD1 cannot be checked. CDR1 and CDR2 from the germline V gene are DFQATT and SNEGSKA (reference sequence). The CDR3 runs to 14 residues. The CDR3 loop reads CSAKKTGQGETQYF.

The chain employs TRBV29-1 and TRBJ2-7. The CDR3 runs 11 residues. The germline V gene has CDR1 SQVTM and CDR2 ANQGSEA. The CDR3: CSVRFGYEQYF.

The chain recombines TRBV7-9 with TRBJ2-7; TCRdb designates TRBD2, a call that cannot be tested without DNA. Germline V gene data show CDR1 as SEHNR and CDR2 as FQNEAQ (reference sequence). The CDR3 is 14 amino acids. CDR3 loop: CASSSVAGDYEQYF.

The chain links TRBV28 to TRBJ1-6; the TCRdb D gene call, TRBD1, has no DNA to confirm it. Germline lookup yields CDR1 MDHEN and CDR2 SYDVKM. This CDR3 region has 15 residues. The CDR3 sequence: CASSLQGLGNSPLHF.

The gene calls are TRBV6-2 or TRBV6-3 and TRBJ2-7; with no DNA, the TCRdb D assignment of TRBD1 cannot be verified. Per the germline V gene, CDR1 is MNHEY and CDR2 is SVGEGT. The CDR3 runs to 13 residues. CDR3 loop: CAIEGQGSYEQYF.